The 17 T cell receptor beta chains below were found in one sample sequenced in a study of radiotherapy plus CTLA-4 blockade in lung cancer. Using immunoSEQ multiplex PCR, the repertoire was profiled, and TCRdb retains in-frame clones only, with some absent. The sample contains 65,000 to 100,000 clones, roughly four fifths of which appear only once. The input for sequencing was peripheral blood, taken from a patient treated with radiotherapy plus ipilimumab. The receptor set was obtained from a human donor with non-small cell lung cancer who had stable disease on radiotherapy plus ipilimumab.

This clone was observed a single time. This chain links TRBV27 with TRBJ2-3; D unclear. The CDR3 has 15 residues. Germline V lookup: CDR1 MNHEY, CDR2 SMNVEV (reference sequence). Trimming removed 6 bases from V and 3 bases from J, with 16 bases in between. In DNA, the CDR3 is TGTGCCAGCAGGTTTCGGTGGGAAATGACAGATACGCAGTATTTT. Translated: CASRFRWEMTDTQYF.

V is TRBV9 and J is TRBJ1-2; the D is unclear. Germline V gives CDR1 SGDLS, CDR2 YYNGEE. V was cut by 4 bases and J by 3 bases, with 4 bases left in between. There are 11 residues in the CDR3. The CDR3, as DNA: TGTGCCAGCAGCAATGACTATGGCTACACCTTC. This encodes CASSNDYGYTF.

The rearrangement uses TRBV5-1 and TRBJ2-2, with 8 bases aligning to TRBD2. Losses at the gene ends were 5 bases for V and 4 bases for J; bases not matched to a gene: 7. This CDR3 is built from 15 residues. The germline gives CDR1 SGHRS, CDR2 YFSETQ. In nucleotides, the CDR3 is TGCGCCAGCAGAGGAGTAGCGGGGAGCACCGGGGAGCTGTTTTTT. Its translation is CASRGVAGSTGELFF.

This clone appeared a few times. The V gene is TRBV19, the J gene TRBJ2-1; perhaps TRBD2 as D (5 bases). This CDR3 is built from 15 residues. CDR1 is LNHDA, CDR2 SQIVND, per germline (reference sequence). The V end lost 1 base, the J end lost 4 bases, and 11 bases lay between the germline ends. The CDR3 protein is CASSIGAGYYNEQFF. DNA of the CDR3: TGTGCCAGTAGTATAGGGGCGGGTTATTACAATGAGCAGTTCTTC.

The genes are TRBV7-2 and TRBJ1-5; maybe TRBD1 (6 bases). CDR3 length equals 15 residues. CDR1 and CDR2 (germline): SGHTA, FQGNSA. Between the trimmed V and J ends, which lost 5 bases and 5 bases, there was a span of 16 bases. This CDR3 reads CASSPVQGPYQPQHF. CDR3 DNA: TGTGCCAGCAGCCCAGTTCAGGGGCCTTATCAGCCCCAGCATTTT.

The chain uses TRBV5-1 and TRBJ1-2; 8 bases map to TRBD1. CDR1 is SGHRS, CDR2 YFSETQ, per germline. The CDR3 sequence is 16 residues long. V shed 5 bases and J 4 bases; nucleotides not matched to a gene: 13. The CDR3 region has the DNA TGCGCCAGCAGTCGAGTCCCGACCGGACAGGGCTATGGCTACACCTTC. Translated, it gives CASSRVPTGQGYGYTF.

The chain uses TRBV5-1 and TRBJ2-2; D possibly uses TRBD1 or TRBD2 (6 bases each). CDR3 length: 15 amino acids. Germline V gene data show CDR1 as SGHRS and CDR2 as YFSETQ. V was cut by 8 bases and J by 5 bases, with 19 bases left in between. The CDR3 nucleotides are TGCGCCAGTGGGGAGACGGGGGCGCGGACCGGGGAGCTGTTTTTT. The encoded protein is CASGETGARTGELFF.

V gene TRBV2 combines with J gene TRBJ1-1, with D perhaps TRBD1 (6 bases). Germline CDR1 is SNHLY and CDR2 is FYNNEI. V lost 2 bases to trimming and J lost 1 base, with 11 bases between them. The length of the CDR3 is 15 residues. The CDR3 is CASSERGLANTEAFF. The CDR3 DNA follows: TGTGCCAGCAGTGAACGGGGGCTGGCGAACACTGAAGCTTTCTTT. Together with reference TRBV2 and TRBJ1-1, the CDR3 gives the full variable domain: EPEVTQTPSHQVTQMGQEVILRCVPISNHLYFYWYRQILGQKVEFLVSFYNNEISEKSEIFDDQFSVERPDGSNFTLKIRSTKLEDSAMYFCASSERGLANTEAFFGQGTRLTVV.

The V call is TRBV10-3, the J call TRBJ1-3, with D perhaps matching TRBD1 (5 bases). In germline, CDR1 is ENHRY, CDR2 SYGVKD. The CDR3 consists of 16 residues. V was pared by 0 bases and J by 0 bases, with 9 bases between. The CDR3 DNA reads TGTGCCATCAGTGAGTCAGGACAAGACTCTGGAAACACCATATATTTT. Its protein product is CAISESGQDSGNTIYF.

The chain couples TRBV7-3 to TRBJ1-5, with D hard to call. From germline, CDR1 is SGHTA and CDR2 FQGTGA. V lost 1 base and J lost 2, with 6 bases in between. CDR3 length equals 14 residues. The CDR3 DNA reads as TGTGCCAGCAGCTTAAGCGGGGGCAATCAGCCCCAGCATTTT. It specifies CASSLSGGNQPQHF.

The chain carries TRBV10-1 and TRBJ2-7, with D perhaps being TRBD1 or TRBD2 (5 bases each). The germline V and J ends were trimmed by 3 bases and 3 bases, with 15 bases remaining between them. Germline V gives CDR1 WNHNN, CDR2 SYGVQD (reference sequence). The CDR3 length is 15 residues. DNA of the CDR3: TGCGCCAGCAGTGAAGAGGGACGGGGCAACTACGAGCAGTACTTC. This codes for CASSEEGRGNYEQYF.

This chain connects TRBV6-5 to TRBJ1-1; the D is unclear. CDR1 and CDR2 from the germline V gene are MNHEY and SVGAGI. This CDR3 spans 12 amino acids. Trimming stripped 8 bases from V and 8 bases from J, with 15 bases between. The CDR3 DNA is TGTGCCAGCGGCTTACATCGACTAGAAGCTTTCTTT. This sequence encodes CASGLHRLEAFF.

The rearrangement uses TRBV18 and TRBJ2-1; 9 bases map to TRBD1. The length of the CDR3 is 16 residues. Germline CDR1 and CDR2: KGHSH and LQKENI. The V gene end was trimmed by 1 base and the J gene end by 5 bases; junction bases not matched to a gene: 6. In DNA, the CDR3 is TGTGCCAGCTCACCACTAAGGACAGGGGTAAACAATGAGCAGTTCTTC. This encodes CASSPLRTGVNNEQFF.

In its sample, this clone was seen a few times. The chain is built from TRBV11-2 and TRBJ2-7, with D unresolved. Trimming pared 11 bases from V and 4 bases from J, leaving 21 bases between. Germline V lookup: CDR1 SGHAT, CDR2 FQNNGV. The CDR3 length is 14 residues. The DNA of the CDR3 is TGTGCCGTAAGCACGCAAGGTCGGCGGTACGAGCAGTACTTC. Translation gives CAVSTQGRRYEQYF.

This clone showed up just a few times. The rearrangement uses TRBV7-8 and TRBJ2-2, with D uncertain. Looked up from germline, CDR1 is SGHVS and CDR2 is FQNEAQ. There are 15 residues in the CDR3. V was clipped by 5 bases and J by 1 base, with 11 bases between them. The CDR3 DNA follows: TGTGCCAGCAGCCGCGAAAGATTGAACACCGGGGAGCTGTTTTTT. It specifies CASSRERLNTGELFF.

V usage is TRBV5-1 and J usage is TRBJ2-1; 14 bases match TRBD2. This CDR3 is 13 amino acids long. Germline CDR1 reads SGHRS; CDR2 reads YFSETQ. With 7 bases clipped from V and 7 bases from J, the junction kept 1 base outside the gene matches. The CDR3 reads CASGTSGRNEQFF. For the CDR3, the DNA is TGCGCCAGCGGGACTAGCGGGAGAAATGAGCAGTTCTTC.

V usage is TRBV19 and J usage is TRBJ1-2; D gene unclear. V lost 9 bases to trimming and J lost 3 bases, with 14 bases between them. Per germline, CDR1 LNHDA and CDR2 SQIVND (reference sequence). This CDR3 is 13 amino acids long. The CDR3 sequence is CARWVVVDYGYTF. In DNA form, the CDR3 reads TGTGCCAGGTGGGTCGTTGTGGACTATGGCTACACCTTC.